What follows describes a single T cell receptor beta chain. This specimen belongs to a study of T cells after yellow fever vaccination. Each CDR3 protein gets one entry after TCRdb re-called the 5' RACE reads with MiXCR. The table records 280,000 or so distinct CDR3 sequences, under 9% of them present only once. The ends lost 8 bases at V and 0 bases at J; junction bases unmatched: 10. Germline V lookup: CDR1 MRHNA, CDR2 SNTAGT. CDR3 length: 15 residues. The specimen comprised CD4+ T cells sorted from PBMCs, sampled 5 days after the yellow fever booster vaccination. This receptor was identified in a man between 18 and 35 years old who received the YFV17D yellow fever vaccine. The chain joins TRBV6-4 to TRBJ2-7, with 7 bases fitting TRBD1. The CDR3 DNA follows: TGTGCCAGCGGACCGACAGGGCCTAGCTCCTACGAGCAGTACGTC. Translating gives CASGPTGPSSYEQYV.